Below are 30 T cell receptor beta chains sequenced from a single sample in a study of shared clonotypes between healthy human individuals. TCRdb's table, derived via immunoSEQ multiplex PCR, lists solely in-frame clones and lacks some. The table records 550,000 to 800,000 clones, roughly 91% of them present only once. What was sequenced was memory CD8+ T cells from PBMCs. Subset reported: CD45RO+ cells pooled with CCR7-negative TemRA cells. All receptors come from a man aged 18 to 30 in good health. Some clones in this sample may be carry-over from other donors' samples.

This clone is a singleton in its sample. The CDR3 DNA is TGTGCCATCAGTGAGACAGGAACCTCGAACACTGAAGCTTTCTTT. Protein: CAISETGTSNTEAFF. This chain joins TRBV10-3 and TRBJ1-1; TRBD1 might be the D (5 bases). The germline CDR1 and CDR2 sequences are ENHRY and SYGVKD. The V end lost 2 bases, the J end lost 1 base, and 11 bases lay between the germline ends. The CDR3 has 15 residues.

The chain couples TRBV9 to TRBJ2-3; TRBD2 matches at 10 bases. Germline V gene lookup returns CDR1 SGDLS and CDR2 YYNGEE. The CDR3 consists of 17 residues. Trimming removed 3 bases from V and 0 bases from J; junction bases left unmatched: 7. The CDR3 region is CASSGIGLAESTDTQYF. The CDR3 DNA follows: TGTGCCAGCAGCGGAATTGGACTAGCGGAGAGCACAGATACGCAGTATTTT.

CDR3 region: CASTNGGLAAYEQYF. The CDR3 nucleotides read TGTGCCAGCACCAACGGGGGACTAGCGGCCTACGAGCAGTACTTC. This chain connects TRBV6-5 to TRBJ2-7; TRBD2 aligns across 11 bases. The CDR3 contains 15 residues. Germline CDR1 is MNHEY and CDR2 is SVGAGI. With 7 bases clipped from V and 2 bases from J, the junction kept 7 bases outside the gene matches.

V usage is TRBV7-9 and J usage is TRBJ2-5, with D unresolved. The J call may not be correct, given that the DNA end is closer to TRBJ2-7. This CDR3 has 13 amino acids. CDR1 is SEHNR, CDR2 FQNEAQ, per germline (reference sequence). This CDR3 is CASSLHLHYEQYF. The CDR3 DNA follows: TGTGCCAGCAGCTTGCACCTGCACTACGAGCAGTACTTC.

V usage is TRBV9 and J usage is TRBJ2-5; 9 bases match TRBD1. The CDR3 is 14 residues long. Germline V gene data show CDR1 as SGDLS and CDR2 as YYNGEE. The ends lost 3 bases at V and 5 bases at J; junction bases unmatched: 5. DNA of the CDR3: TGTGCCAGCAGCGACGGACAGGGGTGGGAGACCCAGTACTTC. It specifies CASSDGQGWETQYF.

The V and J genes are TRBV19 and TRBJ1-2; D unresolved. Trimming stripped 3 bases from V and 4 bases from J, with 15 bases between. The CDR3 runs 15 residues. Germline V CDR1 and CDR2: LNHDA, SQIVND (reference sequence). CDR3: CASSIRAPGSYGYTF. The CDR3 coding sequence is TGTGCCAGTAGTATCCGTGCTCCGGGCAGCTATGGCTACACCTTC.

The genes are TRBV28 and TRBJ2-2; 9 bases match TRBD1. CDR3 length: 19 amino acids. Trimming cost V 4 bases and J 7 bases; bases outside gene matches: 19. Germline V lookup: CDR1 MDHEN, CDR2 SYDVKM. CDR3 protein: CASSSLLIRRDREDGELFF. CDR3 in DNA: TGTGCCAGCAGTTCCTTACTGATCCGCCGGGACAGGGAGGACGGGGAGCTGTTTTTT.

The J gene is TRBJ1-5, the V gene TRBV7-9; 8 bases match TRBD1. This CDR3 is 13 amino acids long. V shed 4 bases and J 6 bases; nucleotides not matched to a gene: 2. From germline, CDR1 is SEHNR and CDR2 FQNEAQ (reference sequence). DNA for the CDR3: TGTGCCAGCAGCTCGGACAGGGCTCAGCCCCAGCATTTT. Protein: CASSSDRAQPQHF. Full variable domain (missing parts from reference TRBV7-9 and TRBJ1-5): DTGVSQNPRHKITKRGQNVTFRCDPISEHNRLYWYRQTLGQGPEFLTYFQNEAQLEKSRLLSDRFSAERPKGSFSTLEIQRTEQGDSAMYLCASSSDRAQPQHFGDGTRLSIL.

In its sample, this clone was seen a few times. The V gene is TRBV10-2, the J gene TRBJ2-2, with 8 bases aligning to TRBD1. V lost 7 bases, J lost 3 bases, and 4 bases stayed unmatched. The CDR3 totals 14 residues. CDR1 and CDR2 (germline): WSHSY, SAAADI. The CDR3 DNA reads TGCGCCAGCACTGGACAGGGCTACACCGGGGAGCTGTTTTTT. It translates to CASTGQGYTGELFF.

CDR3 residues: CASSLISGRFYEQYF. CDR3 DNA: TGTGCCAGCAGCTTAATTAGCGGGAGGTTCTACGAGCAGTACTTC. The chain couples TRBV7-2 to TRBJ2-7, with 10 bases matching TRBD2. There are 15 residues in the CDR3. The germline gives CDR1 SGHTA, CDR2 FQGNSA. Trimming at V came to 2 bases and at J to 3 bases, leaving 4 bases not matched to a gene.

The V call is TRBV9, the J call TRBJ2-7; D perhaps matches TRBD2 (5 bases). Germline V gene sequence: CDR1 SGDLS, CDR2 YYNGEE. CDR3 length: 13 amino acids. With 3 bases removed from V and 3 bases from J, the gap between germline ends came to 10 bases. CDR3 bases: TGTGCCAGCAGCGCCGGGGAAAGCTACGAGCAGTACTTC. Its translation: CASSAGESYEQYF.

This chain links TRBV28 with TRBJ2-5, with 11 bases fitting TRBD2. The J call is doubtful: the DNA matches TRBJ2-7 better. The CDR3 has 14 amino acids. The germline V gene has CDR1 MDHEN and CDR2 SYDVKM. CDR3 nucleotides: TGTGCCAGCCGACTAGCGGGATCGGTTTACGAGCAGTACTTC. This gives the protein CASRLAGSVYEQYF.

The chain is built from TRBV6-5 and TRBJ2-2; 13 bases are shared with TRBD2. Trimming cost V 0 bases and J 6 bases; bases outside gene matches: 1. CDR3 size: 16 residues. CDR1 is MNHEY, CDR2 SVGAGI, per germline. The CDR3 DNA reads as TGTGCCAGCAGTTACTCGACTAGCGGGAGGCCCGGGGAGCTGTTTTTT. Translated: CASSYSTSGRPGELFF.

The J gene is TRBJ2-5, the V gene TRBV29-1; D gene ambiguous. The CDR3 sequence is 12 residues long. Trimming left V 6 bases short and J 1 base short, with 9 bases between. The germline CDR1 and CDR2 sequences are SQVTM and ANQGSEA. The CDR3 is CSVPDSQETQYF. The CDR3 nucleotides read TGCAGCGTCCCGGATAGCCAAGAGACCCAGTACTTC.

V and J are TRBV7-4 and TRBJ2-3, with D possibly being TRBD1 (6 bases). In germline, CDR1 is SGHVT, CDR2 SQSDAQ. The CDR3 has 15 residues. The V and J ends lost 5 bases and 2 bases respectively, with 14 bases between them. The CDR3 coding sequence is TGTGCCAGCAGCACCGAGGGGGTCCCCACAGATACGCAGTATTTT. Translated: CASSTEGVPTDTQYF.

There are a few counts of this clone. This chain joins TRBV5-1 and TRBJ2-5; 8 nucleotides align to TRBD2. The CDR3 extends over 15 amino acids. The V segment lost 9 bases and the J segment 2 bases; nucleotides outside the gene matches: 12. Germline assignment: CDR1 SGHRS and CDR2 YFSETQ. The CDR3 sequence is CAKISGVAGQETQYF. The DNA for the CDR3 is TGCGCCAAAATTAGCGGGGTCGCGGGTCAAGAGACCCAGTACTTC. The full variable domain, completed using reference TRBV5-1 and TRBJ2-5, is KAGVTQTPRYLIKTRGQQVTLSCSPISGHRSVSWYQQTPGQGLQFLFEYFSETQRNKGNFPGRFSGRQFSNSRSEMNVSTLELGDSALYLCAKISGVAGQETQYFGPGTRLLVL.

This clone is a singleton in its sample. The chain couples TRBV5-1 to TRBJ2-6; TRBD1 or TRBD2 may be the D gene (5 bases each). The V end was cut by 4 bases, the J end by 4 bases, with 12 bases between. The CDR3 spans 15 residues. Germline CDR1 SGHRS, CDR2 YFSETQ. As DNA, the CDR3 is TGCGCCAGCAGCCCGGGACGGGCCGGGGCCAACGTCCTGACTTTC. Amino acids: CASSPGRAGANVLTF.

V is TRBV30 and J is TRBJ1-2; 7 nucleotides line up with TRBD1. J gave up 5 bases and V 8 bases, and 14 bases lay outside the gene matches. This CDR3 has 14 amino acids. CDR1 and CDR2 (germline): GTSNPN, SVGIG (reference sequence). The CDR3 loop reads CALGARGLGYGYTF. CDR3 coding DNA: TGTGCCCTTGGGGCGAGGGGGCTAGGGTATGGCTACACCTTC. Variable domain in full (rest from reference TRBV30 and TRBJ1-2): SQTIHQWPATLVQPVGSPLSLECTVEGTSNPNLYWYRQAAGRGLQLLFYSVGIGQISSEVPQNLSASRPQDRQFILSSKKLLLSDSGFYLCALGARGLGYGYTFGSGTRLTVV.

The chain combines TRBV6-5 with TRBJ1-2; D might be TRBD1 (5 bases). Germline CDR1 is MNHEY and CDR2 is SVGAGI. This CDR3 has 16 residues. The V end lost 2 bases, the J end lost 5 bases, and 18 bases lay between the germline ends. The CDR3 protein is CASSYPGPLKFYGYTF. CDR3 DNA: TGTGCCAGCAGTTACCCGGGACCCCTAAAATTTTATGGCTACACCTTC.

CDR3 DNA sequence: TGTGCCAGCACCCCGAGGGGGCACTACGAGCAGTACTTC. It specifies CASTPRGHYEQYF. This chain joins TRBV27 and TRBJ2-7; 7 nucleotides agree with TRBD1. The germline V gene encodes CDR1 MNHEY and CDR2 SMNVEV (reference sequence). This CDR3 has 13 residues. V lost 7 bases to trimming and J lost 3 bases; unmatched junction nucleotides: 6.

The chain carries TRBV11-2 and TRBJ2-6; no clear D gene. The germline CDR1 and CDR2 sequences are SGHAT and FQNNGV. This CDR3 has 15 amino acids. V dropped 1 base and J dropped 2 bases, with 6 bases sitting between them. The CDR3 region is CASSLAGAGANVLTF. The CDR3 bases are TGTGCCAGCAGCTTAGCAGGTGCTGGGGCCAACGTCCTGACTTTC. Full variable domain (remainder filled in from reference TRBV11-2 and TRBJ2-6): EAGVAQSPRYKIIEKRQSVAFWCNPISGHATLYWYQQILGQGPKLLIQFQNNGVVDDSQLPKDRFSAERLKGVDSTLKIQPAKLEDSAVYLCASSLAGAGANVLTFGAGSRLTVL.

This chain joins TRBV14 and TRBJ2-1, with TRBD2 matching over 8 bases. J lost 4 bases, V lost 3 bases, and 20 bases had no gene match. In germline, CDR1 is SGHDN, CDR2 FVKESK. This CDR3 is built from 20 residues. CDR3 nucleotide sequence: TGTGCCAGCAGCCATTTGGGTAAACGGGAGGGCCCTGCATTATACAATGAGCAGTTCTTC. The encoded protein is CASSHLGKREGPALYNEQFF.

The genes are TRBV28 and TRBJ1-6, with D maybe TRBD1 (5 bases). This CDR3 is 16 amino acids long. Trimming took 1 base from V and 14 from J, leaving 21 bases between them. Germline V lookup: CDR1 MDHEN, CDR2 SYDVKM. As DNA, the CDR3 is TGTGCCAGCAGTTTATCGGCCGTGCGGGGCTGGGGGACCCTCCACTTT. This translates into CASSLSAVRGWGTLHF.

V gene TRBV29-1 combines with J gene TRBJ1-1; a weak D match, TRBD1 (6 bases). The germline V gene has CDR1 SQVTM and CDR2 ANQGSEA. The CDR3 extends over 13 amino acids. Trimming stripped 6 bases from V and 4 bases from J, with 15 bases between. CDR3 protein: CSVPTGEFTEAFF. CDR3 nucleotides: TGCAGCGTACCGACAGGCGAATTCACTGAAGCTTTCTTT.

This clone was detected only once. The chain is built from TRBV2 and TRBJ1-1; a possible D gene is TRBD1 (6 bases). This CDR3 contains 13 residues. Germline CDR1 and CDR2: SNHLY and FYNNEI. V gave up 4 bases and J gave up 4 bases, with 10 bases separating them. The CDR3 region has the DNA TGTGCCAGCAGTGGTCTAGGGGGCACTGAAGCTTTCTTT. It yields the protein CASSGLGGTEAFF. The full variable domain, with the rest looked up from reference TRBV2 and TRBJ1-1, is EPEVTQTPSHQVTQMGQEVILRCVPISNHLYFYWYRQILGQKVEFLVSFYNNEISEKSEIFDDQFSVERPDGSNFTLKIRSTKLEDSAMYFCASSGLGGTEAFFGQGTRLTVV.

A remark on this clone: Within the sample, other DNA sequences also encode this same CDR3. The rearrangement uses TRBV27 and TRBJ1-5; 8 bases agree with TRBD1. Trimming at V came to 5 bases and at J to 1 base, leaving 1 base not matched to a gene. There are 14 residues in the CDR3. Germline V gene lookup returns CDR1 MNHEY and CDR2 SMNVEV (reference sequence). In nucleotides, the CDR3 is TGTGCCAGCAGTCCAGGGGGCAGCAATCAGCCCCAGCATTTT. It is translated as CASSPGGSNQPQHF.

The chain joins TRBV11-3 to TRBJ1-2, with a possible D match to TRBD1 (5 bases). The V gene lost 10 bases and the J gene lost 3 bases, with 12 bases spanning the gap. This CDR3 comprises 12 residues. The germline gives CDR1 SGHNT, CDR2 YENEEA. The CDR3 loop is CATHPRDYGYTF. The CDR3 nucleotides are TGTGCCACCCATCCCAGGGACTATGGCTACACCTTC.

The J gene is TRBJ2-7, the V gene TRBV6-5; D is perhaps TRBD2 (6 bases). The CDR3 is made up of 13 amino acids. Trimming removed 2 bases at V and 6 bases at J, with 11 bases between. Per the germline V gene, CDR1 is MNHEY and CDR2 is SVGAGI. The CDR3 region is CASSYIWDSEQYF. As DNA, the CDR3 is TGTGCCAGCAGTTACATTTGGGACTCCGAGCAGTACTTC.

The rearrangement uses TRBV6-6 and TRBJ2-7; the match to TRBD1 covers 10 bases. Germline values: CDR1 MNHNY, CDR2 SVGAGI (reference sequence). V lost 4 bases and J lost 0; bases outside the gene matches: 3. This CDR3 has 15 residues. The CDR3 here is CASSSRDRGSYEQYF. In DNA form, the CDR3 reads TGTGCCAGCAGTTCCCGGGACAGGGGCTCCTACGAGCAGTACTTC.

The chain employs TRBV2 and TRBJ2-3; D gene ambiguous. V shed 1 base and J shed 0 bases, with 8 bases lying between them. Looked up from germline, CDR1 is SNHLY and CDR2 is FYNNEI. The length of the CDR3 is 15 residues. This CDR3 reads CASSEGGLSTDTQYF. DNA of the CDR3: TGTGCCAGCAGTGAAGGGGGTCTTAGCACAGATACGCAGTATTTT. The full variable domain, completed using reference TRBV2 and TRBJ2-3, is EPEVTQTPSHQVTQMGQEVILRCVPISNHLYFYWYRQILGQKVEFLVSFYNNEISEKSEIFDDQFSVERPDGSNFTLKIRSTKLEDSAMYFCASSEGGLSTDTQYFGPGTRLTVL.